The sequence of this TCR beta chain was determined in a study of CD8 T cells in ankylosing spondylitis. Overall study findings and caveats: Reactive arthritis synovial fluid and blood previously showed some of these motif variants. Ankylosing spondylitis blood seemed to carry a telltale TCR beta motif made of several highly homologous variants.

At least ten counts were recorded for this clonotype. The antigen remains unidentified. Molecular-barcoded quantitative 5'-RACE produced these TCR beta libraries. TCRdb fed the 5' RACE reads into MiXCR, producing one record per CDR3 protein. There are 750,000 to 850,000 distinct CDR3 sequences in the sample; roughly 10% occur only once, and around 0.51% lies in the top ten. V was trimmed by 8 bases and J by 1 base, leaving 11 bases between them. This CDR3 comprises 13 residues. The V call is TRBV12-3 or TRBV12-4, the J call TRBJ1-1; no clear D gene. The sequence was collected from a male donor with ankylosing spondylitis. Sequenced: blood, either unsorted or a sorted T cell fraction (not recorded which). The CDR3 nucleotides read TGTGCCAGCGCCCAGCCTTCGAACACTGAAGCTTTCTTT. Translated: CASAQPSNTEAFF.